These 13 T cell receptor beta chains were sequenced from one sample in a study of blood T cell repertoires in COVID-19. The data were produced by immunoSEQ multiplex PCR, yet TCRdb's version contains in-frame clones alone and is incomplete. The sample yields 200,000 to 300,000 clones, just under 90% seen once. The sample taken for sequencing was PBMCs or T cells enriched from blood (not recorded which). These TCRs come from a man aged 50-59 years who had been exposed to COVID-19.

The gene calls are TRBV7-3 and TRBJ2-1; a weak D match, TRBD1 (6 bases). Between the trimmed V and J ends, which lost 5 bases and 4 bases, there was a span of 12 bases. Germline CDR1 and CDR2: SGHTA and FQGTGA. The CDR3 runs 14 residues. CDR3 DNA sequence: TGTGCCAGCAGCCTCGGGACAAGTTACAATGAGCAGTTCTTC. This codes for CASSLGTSYNEQFF.

V usage is TRBV19 and J usage is TRBJ2-3, with unresolved D. The CDR3 totals 15 residues. Trimming shortened V by 2 bases and J by 8 bases, and 17 bases separated the two germline ends. Germline CDR1 and CDR2: LNHDA and SQIVND (reference sequence). CDR3 nucleotide sequence: TGTGCCAGTAGTATACAAACAGTGGCCCGGCCTACGCAGTATTTT. Its protein product is CASSIQTVARPTQYF.

J is TRBJ2-2 and V is TRBV30, with 9 bases lining up with TRBD1. Germline trimming cut 4 bases from V and 4 bases from J; bases unmatched to any gene: 10. This CDR3 has 16 residues. In germline, CDR1 is GTSNPN, CDR2 SVGIG (reference sequence). CDR3 bases: TGTGCCTGGAAACTCCCGGGACAGGGAAGCACCGGGGAGCTGTTTTTT. Amino acid sequence: CAWKLPGQGSTGELFF. Full variable domain (missing parts from reference TRBV30 and TRBJ2-2): SQTIHQWPATLVQPVGSPLSLECTVEGTSNPNLYWYRQAAGRGLQLLFYSVGIGQISSEVPQNLSASRPQDRQFILSSKKLLLSDSGFYLCAWKLPGQGSTGELFFGEGSRLTVL.

The CDR3 spells CASSHRTSSYNEQFF. CDR3 nucleotides: TGCGCCAGCAGCCATAGAACGAGCTCCTACAATGAGCAGTTCTTC. The chain couples TRBV4-1 to TRBJ2-1; the D is unclear. With 3 bases removed from V and 0 bases from J, the gap between germline ends came to 9 bases. The length of the CDR3 is 15 residues. Per germline, CDR1 MGHRA and CDR2 YSYEKL.

This chain connects TRBV6-4 to TRBJ2-3, with a possible D match to TRBD1 (6 bases). Germline V gives CDR1 MRHNA, CDR2 SNTAGT. With 4 bases removed from V and 4 bases from J, the gap between germline ends came to 9 bases. This CDR3 region has 13 residues. CDR3 DNA: TGTGCCAGCAGTGGCAGGGGATCAGATACGCAGTATTTT. Its translation: CASSGRGSDTQYF.

This chain links TRBV5-1 with TRBJ2-1; 10 bases are a match to TRBD1. CDR1 is SGHRS, CDR2 YFSETQ, per germline. The junction had 18 bases not matched to a gene; V was cut back by 6 bases and J by 0 bases. This CDR3 spans 20 amino acids. The DNA for the CDR3 is TGCGCCAGCACCATACCAGCCGGGACAGGGGCCTCTAGCTCCTACAATGAGCAGTTCTTC. Its protein is CASTIPAGTGASSSYNEQFF.

The V and J genes are TRBV28 and TRBJ1-3; possible D gene TRBD1, 6 bases. The CDR3 consists of 15 residues. Trimming shortened V by 6 bases and J by 5 bases, and 17 bases separated the two germline ends. The germline CDR1 and CDR2 sequences are MDHEN and SYDVKM. CDR3 nucleotide sequence: TGTGCCAGCAGCTCTCCTGGGACATTGCGAAACACCATATATTTT. Its protein product is CASSSPGTLRNTIYF.

The chain combines TRBV6-5 with TRBJ2-7; 8 nucleotides align to TRBD2. This CDR3 is built from 14 residues. V gave up 5 bases and J gave up 0 bases; unmatched junction bases: 3. The V gene's germline CDR1 is MNHEY and CDR2 SVGAGI. In nucleotides, the CDR3 is TGTGCCAGCAGTCTGGCGGGGGGCTCCTACGAGCAGTACGTC. Residues: CASSLAGGSYEQYV.

In nucleotides, the CDR3 is TGTGCCAGCAGTTTATGGCAGGACAGCGTGGCTTTCTTT. Translation: CASSLWQDSVAFF. This chain connects TRBV28 to TRBJ1-1, with D possibly matching TRBD1 (6 bases). V was shortened by 0 bases and J by 11 bases, with 13 bases between the two germline ends. CDR1 is MDHEN, CDR2 SYDVKM, per germline. This CDR3 is 13 amino acids long.

J is TRBJ2-3 and V is TRBV7-6; 8 bases map to TRBD2. The CDR3 spans 15 residues. From germline, CDR1 is SGHVS and CDR2 FNYEAQ. With 1 base clipped from V and 2 bases from J, the junction kept 2 bases outside the gene matches. As DNA, the CDR3 is TGTGCCAGCAGCTTAGTAGCGGGGAACACAGATACGCAGTATTTT. Its protein product is CASSLVAGNTDTQYF.

In this sample, this clone turned up once. The chain combines TRBV5-1 with TRBJ2-1, with 8 nucleotides matching TRBD2. Germline CDR1 is SGHRS and CDR2 is YFSETQ. The CDR3 runs 17 residues. The V gene end was trimmed by 3 bases and the J gene end by 2 bases; junction bases not matched to a gene: 10. The CDR3 region is CASSSVSGTRAYNEQFF. The CDR3 DNA follows: TGCGCCAGCAGCTCGGTCTCCGGGACTAGGGCCTACAATGAGCAGTTCTTC.

The rearrangement links TRBV2 to TRBJ1-1; tentative D call: TRBD1 (5 bases). V was cut by 6 bases and J by 1 base, with 12 bases left in between. The germline V gene encodes CDR1 SNHLY and CDR2 FYNNEI. CDR3 length: 14 amino acids. The chain's CDR3 is CASRFQGGNTEAFF. Here the CDR3 DNA reads TGTGCCAGCAGATTCCAGGGCGGGAACACTGAAGCTTTCTTT.

The rearrangement joins TRBV3-1 (or the pseudogene TRBV3-2) to TRBJ1-2; D is perhaps TRBD1 (6 bases). The CDR3 runs to 13 residues. Trimming pared 4 bases from V and 7 bases from J, leaving 13 bases between. Per germline, CDR1 LGHDT and CDR2 YNNKEL (reference sequence). CDR3 protein: CASSPSGARGYTF. CDR3 DNA: TGTGCCAGCAGCCCTTCAGGGGCGCGTGGCTACACCTTC.